This T cell receptor (beta chain) came from a study of blood T cells in healthy people across ages (dated by TCRdb to between 2015 and 2017). For context, the study as a whole: In model experiments, template switching captured about one uniquely barcoded TCR beta cDNA molecule for every two T cells. The study measured age-related changes in TCR beta repertoire diversity using deep sequencing normalized with unique cDNA molecular identifiers. To avoid experimental bias, donors of different ages were spread randomly across the sequencing lanes. For two donors (one aged 18 to 29 and one aged 80 or older), the study analyzed two additional independent replicas of 1 million unique cDNA reads from the same blood draw. The donors were divided into four age groups: young (average roughly 17 years), middle-aged (roughly 40), aged (around 59) and long-lived (around 80). General findings and caveats noted by the study authors: Observed TCR beta diversity correlated strongly with the percentage of naive T cells measured by flow cytometry. As age increased, observed TCR beta diversity per million T cells dropped in a roughly linear way, and a significant reduction was already evident by age 40. Estimates of total diversity from one million sequenced T cells were regarded as lower bounds and underestimates. The CMV infection status of donors was not known, potentially confounding age-related changes in expanded clonotypes. Compared with the aged group, the long-lived group had more naive CD4+ T cells, fewer expanded clones and increased TCR diversity, a pattern suggesting age selection. Conclusive comparison of naive and antigen-experienced compartments was prevented by the profiling of bulk unsorted PBMCs.

To note about this clonotype: Its cognate antigen has yet to be identified. Base qualities are missing; no much larger clone stands one base away.

The method behind the library was 5' RACE. Data came from an Illumina HiSeq 2500. The second PCR ran for roughly 6 to 11 cycles and used a J-beta primer mix along with a sample-barcoded 5' primer. Each TCR beta cDNA molecule received a unique molecular identifier from a template-switch 5' adaptor carrying 12 random nucleotides. Each sample yielded at least 2.5 million CDR3-containing paired-end reads. First-strand cDNA synthesis was performed from all RNA using the Mint cDNA synthesis kit, with priming by a TRBC-specific oligonucleotide. Following uracil-DNA glycosylase treatment, all cDNA underwent a first 18-cycle PCR with the universal primers M1SS and BC2_uni_R. In the paper's pipeline: Normalization of each sample was performed by random selection of 1 million high-quality reads, each carrying a distinct molecular identifier. Instead of being binned into consensus sequences, reads that shared molecular identifiers were thrown out. MiTCR, with a Q25 quality threshold and the strictest error-elimination algorithm, was used for CDR3 identification, clonotype clustering and error correction. A nonparametric unseen species model with Euler transformation was used to estimate lower-bound total TCR beta diversity. The raw public reads went through TCRdb reprocessing: fastp at Q25, MiXCR clone calling, in-frame beta chains kept. Every entry covers one CDR3 protein and lists the most common genes and DNA from its rows. In this record, the V and J calls reflect TCRdb's handling and not the investigators' own analysis. Recorded for this sample are 1.5 million to 2 million distinct CDR3 sequences; under 30% of them occurred a single time. Around 7.7% of the sample is taken by the ten largest.

The donors were a few dozen Caucasian individuals from Russia, aged 6 to 90 years, who were systemically healthy. Approximately 9.3 milliliters of peripheral blood were collected from each donor into EDTA-treated Vacutainer tubes. Ficoll-Paque density-gradient centrifugation was used to isolate PBMCs, with at least 6.5 million obtained per sample. Trizol reagent was used to extract total RNA from PBMCs, with at least 5.5 micrograms per sample. For every donor, an aliquot of PBMCs went through flow cytometry to measure the percentages of naive CD45RAhigh/CD27high T cells. Measured from the cysteine to the phenylalanine, the CDR3 is 15 residues long. The read is trimmed to its CDR3 DNA, 45 bases read in frame from base 1. The germline V gene provides CDR1 KGHSH and CDR2 LQKENI. The germline V and J ends show losses of 6 bases and 3 bases respectively, and no gene match explains 9 bases of the junction.

The chain was built from TRBV18 and TRBJ2-5; TRBD2 fits 8 bases in the junction. This receptor was obtained from a woman between 25 and 40 years old in good health. The sequenced sample was blood. The sequenced DNA is TGTGCCAGCTCCGCCACTAGCGGTCTGAAAGAGACCCAGTACTTC. Translated, it reads CASSATSGLKETQYF. The variable domain in full, with residues beyond the CDR3 obtained from the reference TRBV18 and TRBJ2-5 genes, is NAGVMQNPRHLVRRRGQEARLRCSPMKGHSHVYWYRQLPEEGLKFMVYLQKENIIDESGMPKERFSAEFPKEGPSILRIQQVVRGDSAAYFCASSATSGLKETQYFGPGTRLLVL.